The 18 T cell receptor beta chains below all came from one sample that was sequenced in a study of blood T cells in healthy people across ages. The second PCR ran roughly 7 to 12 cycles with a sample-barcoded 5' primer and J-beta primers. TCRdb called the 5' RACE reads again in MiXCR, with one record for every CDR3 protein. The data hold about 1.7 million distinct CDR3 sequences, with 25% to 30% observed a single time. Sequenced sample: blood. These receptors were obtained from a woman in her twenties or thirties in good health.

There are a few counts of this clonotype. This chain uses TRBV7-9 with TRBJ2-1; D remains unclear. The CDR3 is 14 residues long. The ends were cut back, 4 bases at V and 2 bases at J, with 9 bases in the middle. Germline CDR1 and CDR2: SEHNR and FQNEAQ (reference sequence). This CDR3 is CASSSGCPYNEQFF. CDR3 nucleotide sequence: TGTGCCAGCAGCTCCGGGTGCCCCTACAATGAGCAGTTCTTC. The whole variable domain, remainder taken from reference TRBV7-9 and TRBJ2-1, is DTGVSQNPRHKITKRGQNVTFRCDPISEHNRLYWYRQTLGQGPEFLTYFQNEAQLEKSRLLSDRFSAERPKGSFSTLEIQRTEQGDSAMYLCASSSGCPYNEQFFGPGTRLTVL.

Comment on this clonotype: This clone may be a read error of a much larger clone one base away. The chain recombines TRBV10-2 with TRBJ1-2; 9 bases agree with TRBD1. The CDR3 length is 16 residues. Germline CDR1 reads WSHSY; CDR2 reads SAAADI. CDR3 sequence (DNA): TGCGCCGGCAGTGAGGCGGGGCGGACAGGGGTGTATGGCTACACCTTC. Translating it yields CAGSEAGRTGVYGYTF.

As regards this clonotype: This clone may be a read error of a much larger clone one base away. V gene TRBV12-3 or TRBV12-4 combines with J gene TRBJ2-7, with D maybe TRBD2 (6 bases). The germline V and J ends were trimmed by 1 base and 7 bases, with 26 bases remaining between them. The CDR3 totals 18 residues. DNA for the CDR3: TGTGCCAGCAGTTTAGGCACTCGATCCTCCGCGGGGTGCGGGGAGCAGTACTTC. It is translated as CASSLGTRSSAGCGEQYF.

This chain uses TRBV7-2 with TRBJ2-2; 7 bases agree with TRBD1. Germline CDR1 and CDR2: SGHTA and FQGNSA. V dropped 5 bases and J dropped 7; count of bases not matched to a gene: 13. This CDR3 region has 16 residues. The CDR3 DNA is TGTGCCAGCAGCCCAGCCCCCGACAGGGTTAGCGGGGAGCTGTTTTTT. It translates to CASSPAPDRVSGELFF. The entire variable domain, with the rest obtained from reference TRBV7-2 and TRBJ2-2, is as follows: GAGVSQSPSNKVTEKGKDVELRCDPISGHTALYWYRQSLGQGLEFLIYFQGNSAPDKSGLPSDRFSAERTGGSVSTLTIQRTQQEDSAVYLCASSPAPDRVSGELFFGEGSRLTVL.

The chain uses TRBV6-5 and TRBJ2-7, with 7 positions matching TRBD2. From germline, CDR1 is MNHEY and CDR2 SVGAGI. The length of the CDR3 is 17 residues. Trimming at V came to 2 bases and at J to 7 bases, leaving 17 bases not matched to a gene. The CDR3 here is CASSYGHSRGGNNEQYF. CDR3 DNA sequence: TGTGCCAGCAGTTACGGTCACAGCCGCGGGGGAAACAATGAGCAGTACTTC.

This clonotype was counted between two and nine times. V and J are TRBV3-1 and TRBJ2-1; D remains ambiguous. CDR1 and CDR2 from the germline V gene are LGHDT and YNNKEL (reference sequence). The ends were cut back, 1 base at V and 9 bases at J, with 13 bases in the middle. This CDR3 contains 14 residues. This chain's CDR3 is CASSQGGATGEQFF. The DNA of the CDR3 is TGTGCCAGCAGCCAAGGGGGTGCCACGGGTGAGCAGTTCTTC.

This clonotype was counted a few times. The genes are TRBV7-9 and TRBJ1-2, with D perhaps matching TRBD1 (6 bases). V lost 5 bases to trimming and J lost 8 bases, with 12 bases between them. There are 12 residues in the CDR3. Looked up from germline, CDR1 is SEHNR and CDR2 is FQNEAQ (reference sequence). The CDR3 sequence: CASSHRAGGYTF. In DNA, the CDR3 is TGTGCCAGCAGCCACAGGGCTGGAGGCTACACCTTC.

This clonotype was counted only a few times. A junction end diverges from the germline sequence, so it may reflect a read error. DNA of the CDR3: TGCGTCAGCAGTCCGCGCGGACTAGTTCCTCAAGATACGCAGTATTTT. This sequence encodes CVSSPRGLVPQDTQYF. The chain employs TRBV10-1 and TRBJ2-3, with 7 nucleotides matching TRBD2. This CDR3 is 16 amino acids long. Per the germline V gene, CDR1 is WNHNN and CDR2 is SYGVQD (reference sequence).

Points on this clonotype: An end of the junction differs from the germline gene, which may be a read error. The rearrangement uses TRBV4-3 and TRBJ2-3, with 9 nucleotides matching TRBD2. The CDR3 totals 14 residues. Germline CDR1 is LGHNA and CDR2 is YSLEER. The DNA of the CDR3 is TGCGCCAGTTCATTAGCGGGAGAAGCAGATGCGCAGTATTTT. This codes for CASSLAGEADAQYF.

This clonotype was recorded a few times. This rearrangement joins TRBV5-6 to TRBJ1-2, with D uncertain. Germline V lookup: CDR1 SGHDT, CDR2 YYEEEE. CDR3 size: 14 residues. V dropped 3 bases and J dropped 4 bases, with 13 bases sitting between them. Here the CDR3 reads CASSSIKSLYGYTF. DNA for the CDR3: TGTGCCAGCAGCTCGATAAAAAGCCTCTATGGCTACACCTTC.

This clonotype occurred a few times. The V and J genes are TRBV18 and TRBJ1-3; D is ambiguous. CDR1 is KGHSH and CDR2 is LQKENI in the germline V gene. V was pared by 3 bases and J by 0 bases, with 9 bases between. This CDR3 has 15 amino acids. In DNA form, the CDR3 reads TGTGCCAGCTCACCCCCGGGTGGCTCTGGAAACACCATATATTTT. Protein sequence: CASSPPGGSGNTIYF.

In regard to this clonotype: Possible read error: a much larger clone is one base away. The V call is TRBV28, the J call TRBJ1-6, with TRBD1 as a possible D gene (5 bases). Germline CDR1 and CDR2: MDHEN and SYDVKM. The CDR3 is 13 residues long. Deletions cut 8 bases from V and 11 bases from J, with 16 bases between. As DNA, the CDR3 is TGTGCCAGCTGGCGGGACGTAAAACCACCCCTCCACTTT. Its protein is CASWRDVKPPLHF.

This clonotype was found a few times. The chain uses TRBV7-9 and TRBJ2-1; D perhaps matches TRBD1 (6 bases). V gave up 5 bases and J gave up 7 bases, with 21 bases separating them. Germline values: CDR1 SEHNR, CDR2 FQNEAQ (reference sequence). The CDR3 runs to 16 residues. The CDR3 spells CASSPRVRGGSNEQFF. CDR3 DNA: TGTGCCAGCAGCCCCAGGGTGAGAGGGGGTTCAAATGAGCAGTTCTTC.

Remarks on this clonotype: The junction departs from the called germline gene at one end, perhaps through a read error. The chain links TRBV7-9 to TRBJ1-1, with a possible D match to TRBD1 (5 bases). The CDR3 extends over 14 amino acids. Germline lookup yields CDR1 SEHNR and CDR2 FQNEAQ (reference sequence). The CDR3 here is CAGRSPGLEDEAFF. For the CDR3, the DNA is TGTGCCGGCAGGTCCCCAGGGTTGGAGGATGAAGCTTTCTTT.

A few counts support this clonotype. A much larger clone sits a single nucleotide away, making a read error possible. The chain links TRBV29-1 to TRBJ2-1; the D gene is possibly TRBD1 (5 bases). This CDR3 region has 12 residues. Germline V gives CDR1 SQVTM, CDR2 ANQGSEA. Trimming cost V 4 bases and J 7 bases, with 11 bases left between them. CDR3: CSVAAGWNEQFF. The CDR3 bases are TGCAGCGTTGCCGCAGGGTGGAATGAGCAGTTCTTC.

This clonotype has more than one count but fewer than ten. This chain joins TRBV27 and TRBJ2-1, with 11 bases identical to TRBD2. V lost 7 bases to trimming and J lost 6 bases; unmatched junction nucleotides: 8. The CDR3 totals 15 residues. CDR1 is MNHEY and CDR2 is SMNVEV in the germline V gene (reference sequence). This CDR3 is CASKQTSGGFNEQFF. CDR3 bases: TGTGCCAGCAAACAAACTAGCGGGGGTTTCAATGAGCAGTTCTTC.

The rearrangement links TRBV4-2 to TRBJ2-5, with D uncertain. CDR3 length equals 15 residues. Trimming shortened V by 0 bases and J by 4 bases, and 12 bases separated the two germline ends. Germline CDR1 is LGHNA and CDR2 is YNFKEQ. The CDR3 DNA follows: TGTGCCAGCAGCCAAGAGTGGCGGTCACGAGAGACCCAGTACTTC. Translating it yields CASSQEWRSRETQYF.

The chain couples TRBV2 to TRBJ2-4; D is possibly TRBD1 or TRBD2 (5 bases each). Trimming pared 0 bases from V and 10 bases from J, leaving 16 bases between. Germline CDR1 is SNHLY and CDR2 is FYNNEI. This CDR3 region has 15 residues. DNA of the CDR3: TGTGCCAGCAGTGAAGCGCCCACTAACGGGACGATTCAGTACTTC. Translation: CASSEAPTNGTIQYF.